The 22 T cell receptor beta chains in this list originate from one sample, sequenced in a study of tumor-infiltrating lymphocytes in glioblastoma multiforme. Multiple V-beta primers and a C-beta primer amplified TCRB from RNA. Each CDR3 protein is one row after TCRdb ran MiXCR on the multiplex PCR reads. The sample lists about 11,000 distinct CDR3 sequences, over 60% occurring once. The specimen sequenced was brain tumor tissue. The receptors here all came from a male donor with glioblastoma.

This clonotype was seen only a few times. V is TRBV2 and J is TRBJ1-2, with D perhaps TRBD1 (6 bases). This CDR3 comprises 15 residues. Trimming pared 6 bases from V and 4 bases from J, leaving 18 bases between. Per germline, CDR1 SNHLY and CDR2 FYNNEI. The CDR3 nucleotides read TGTGCCAGCAGCCCAGGTGGGGGGCAGGGCTATGGCTACACCTTC. Amino acids: CASSPGGGQGYGYTF.

This clonotype appeared a single time. Because it lacks the conserved phenylalanine or tryptophan at the end, this CDR3 is likely a read error. The DNA is omitted, as the CDR3 cannot be located on it reliably, and the CDR3 follows TCRdb's listing. This chain uses TRBV12-3 or TRBV12-4 with TRBJ1-2. Inclusive of both ends, the CDR3 amounts to 12 amino acids. This chain's CDR3 is CARTPVGYGYAL.

This chain joins TRBV5-4 and TRBJ2-1; weak D call: TRBD2 (6 bases). The CDR3 is 15 amino acids. CDR1 and CDR2 (germline): SGHNT, YYREEE (reference sequence). The ends were cut back, 0 bases at V and 4 bases at J, with 11 bases in the middle. The CDR3 DNA follows: TGTGCCAGCAGCTTGGTGGCGGGGAGGTACAATGAGCAGTTCTTC. Translation: CASSLVAGRYNEQFF.

The chain carries TRBV6-5 and TRBJ2-7; D perhaps matches TRBD2 (6 bases). Per the germline V gene, CDR1 is MNHEY and CDR2 is SVGAGI. The CDR3 runs to 14 residues. With 0 bases removed from V and 9 bases from J, the gap between germline ends came to 15 bases. The CDR3 nucleotides are TGTGCCAGCAGTTACTCGGTCTTGTTCGGGGGGCAGTACTTC. Its translation is CASSYSVLFGGQYF.

This clonotype is labeled as medium-sized. CDR3 in amino acids: CSVVNSGNTEAFF. CDR3 sequence (DNA): TGCAGCGTTGTTAATTCGGGGAACACTGAAGCTTTCTTT. The chain links TRBV29-1 to TRBJ1-1, with D uncertain. Trimming cost V 4 bases and J 1 base, with 10 bases left between them. The CDR3 consists of 13 residues. Germline CDR1 and CDR2: SQVTM and ANQGSEA.

Comments on this clonotype: This may stem from a read error, because a much larger clone lies one nucleotide away. The chain joins TRBV2 to TRBJ2-1; 10 bases align to TRBD2. The CDR3 is made up of 15 amino acids. Germline V gene lookup returns CDR1 SNHLY and CDR2 FYNNEI. V was pared by 4 bases and J by 9 bases, with 9 bases of the junction left unmatched. The CDR3 DNA sequence: TGTGCCAGCAGTGTTCCAGCGGGAGGGCCGTGTGAGCAGTTCTTC. Protein: CASSVPAGGPCEQFF.

Relative to its sample, this clonotype is medium-sized. The chain joins TRBV20-1 to TRBJ2-5, with TRBD2 matching over 9 bases. The V gene's germline CDR1 is DFQATT and CDR2 SNEGSKA (reference sequence). The ends lost 6 bases at V and 3 bases at J; junction bases unmatched: 11. The CDR3 spans 15 residues. The CDR3 sequence: CSAFRRGTSKETQYF. Here the CDR3 DNA reads TGCAGTGCCTTTAGGAGGGGGACTAGCAAAGAGACCCAGTACTTC.

The rearrangement uses TRBV20-1 and TRBJ2-7; TRBD1 is a possible D gene (7 bases). From germline, CDR1 is DFQATT and CDR2 SNEGSKA (reference sequence). The CDR3 runs to 18 residues. V lost 3 bases, J lost 3 bases, and 27 bases lay in between. Written as DNA, the CDR3 is TGCAGTGCTAGTGGACAGGCCGTTTTAGGGATGGGAGGCTACGAGCAGTACTTC. Encoded protein: CSASGQAVLGMGGYEQYF.

J is TRBJ2-2 and V is TRBV5-4; perhaps D is TRBD1 or TRBD2 (5 bases each). The V gene's germline CDR1 is SGHNT and CDR2 YYREEE (reference sequence). This CDR3 spans 18 amino acids. The V gene lost 5 bases and the J gene lost 2 bases, with 22 bases spanning the gap. CDR3 residues: CASRRDHPGMGNTGELFF. DNA for the CDR3: TGTGCCAGCAGGAGGGACCACCCCGGGATGGGAAACACCGGGGAGCTGTTTTTT.

This chain links TRBV20-1 with TRBJ2-5, with D hard to call. The CDR3 consists of 14 residues. The V gene's germline CDR1 is DFQATT and CDR2 SNEGSKA (reference sequence). Trimming left V 0 bases short and J 5 bases short, with 13 bases between. For the CDR3, the DNA is TGCAGTGCTAGAGACGGCTCTCCGATGGAGACCCAGTACTTC. This encodes CSARDGSPMETQYF.

The J gene is TRBJ2-7, the V gene TRBV12-3 or TRBV12-4; tentatively, D is TRBD2 (6 bases). CDR3 length: 15 amino acids. V lost 1 base to trimming and J lost 2 bases, with 12 bases between them. CDR3 coding DNA: TGTGCCAGCAGTTTAGGGGGGGAGCTCCCCTACGAGCAGTACTTC. It yields the protein CASSLGGELPYEQYF.

The genes are TRBV11-2 and TRBJ2-2; D gene unclear. Germline V gene lookup returns CDR1 SGHAT and CDR2 FQNNGV. Trimming removed 8 bases from V and 5 bases from J, with 3 bases in between. The CDR3 has 10 amino acids. DNA of the CDR3: TGTGCCAGCCCTACCGGGGAGCTGTTTTTT. Residues: CASPTGELFF.

In regard to this clonotype: The germline gene is not matched at one end of the junction; a read error may be the cause. The chain has TRBV5-6 and TRBJ2-1, with D maybe TRBD2 (5 bases). This CDR3 comprises 16 residues. CDR1 is SGHDT, CDR2 YYEEEE, per germline. The CDR3 bases are TGTGCCAGCAGCCCGGTTAGCGTGGGCTCCTACAAAGAGCAGTTCTTC. It codes for CASSPVSVGSYKEQFF.

This clonotype was picked up one time. No conserved phenylalanine or tryptophan ends this CDR3, so it is likely a read error. The chain uses TRBV11-2 and TRBJ2-2, with 7 nucleotides matching TRBD1. CDR1 is SGHAT, CDR2 FQNNGV, per germline. The CDR3 sequence is 15 residues long. CDR3 residues: CVSNRRGLDTRELFL. The CDR3 nucleotides are TGTGTCAGCAACAGAAGGGGGCTGGACACCAGGGAGCTGTTTTTG.

Worth noting for this clonotype: This may stem from a read error, because a much larger clone lies one nucleotide away. The DNA is left out, because the CDR3 cannot be placed on it with certainty; the CDR3 is given as TCRdb lists it. This chain joins TRBV6-6 and TRBJ1-2. Germline loops: CDR1 MNHNY, CDR2 SVGAGI (reference sequence). The CDR3 spans 13 amino acids, including both terminal residues. CDR3 protein: CATGTETNYGCTF.

The chain uses TRBV6-2 or TRBV6-3 and TRBJ2-7, with D uncertain. The germline V gene encodes CDR1 MNHEY and CDR2 SVGEGT. Trimming took off 6 bases at V and 6 bases at J, with 21 bases between the two ends. The CDR3 consists of 15 residues. For the CDR3, the DNA is TGTGCCAGCAGCCCTGGAGAGCACGTGAGCTCCGAGCAGTACTTC. This sequence encodes CASSPGEHVSSEQYF.

The chain employs TRBV9 and TRBJ1-1, with unresolved D. The CDR3 is 14 amino acids. Trimming removed 7 bases at V and 10 bases at J, with 23 bases between. Germline loops: CDR1 SGDLS, CDR2 YYNGEE. The chain's CDR3 is CASGPTPETPGAFF. The CDR3 DNA follows: TGTGCCAGCGGCCCCACGCCGGAGACTCCCGGAGCTTTCTTT.

The chain is built from TRBV11-2 and TRBJ2-3; no definite D call. Germline V gives CDR1 SGHAT, CDR2 FQNNGV. V lost 4 bases, J lost 5 bases, and 16 bases lay in between. This CDR3 comprises 15 residues. CDR3 bases: TGTGCCAGCAGCTACCGGGCTCAGAAGGGAGATACGCAGTATTTT. Protein: CASSYRAQKGDTQYF.

About this clonotype itself: The junction and the germline gene differ at one end; a read error may be behind it. The V gene is TRBV29-1, the J gene TRBJ1-2; D unclear. The CDR3 sequence is 12 residues long. CDR1 is SQVTM and CDR2 is ANQGSEA in the germline V gene. The CDR3 DNA is TGTATCATTAGCGCGGACTCCTCTGGCTACACCTTC. Its translation is CIISADSSGYTF.

The genes are TRBV5-1 and TRBJ1-1; D might be TRBD1 (5 bases). The CDR3 has 13 residues. V was clipped by 0 bases and J by 8 bases, with 11 bases between them. Germline CDR1 and CDR2: SGHRS and YFSETQ. As DNA, the CDR3 is TGCGCCAGCAGCTTGGACAGGCGCGGCGAAGCTTTCTTT. It encodes CASSLDRRGEAFF.

Comment on this clonotype: One end of the junction fails to match germline, which may point to a read error. This rearrangement joins TRBV6-5 to TRBJ2-7; 9 bases match TRBD1. The CDR3 is 15 amino acids. Germline-derived CDR1 and CDR2 are MNHEY and SVGAGI. The CDR3 DNA sequence: TGTGTCAGCAGTTACACAGGGGGCAGGTCCTACGAGCAGTACTTC. Protein product: CVSSYTGGRSYEQYF.

The chain employs TRBV4-1 and TRBJ1-2; no reliable D call. Germline loops: CDR1 MGHRA, CDR2 YSYEKL. There are 12 residues in the CDR3. The V and J ends lost 0 bases and 8 bases respectively, with 7 bases between them. CDR3 nucleotides: TGCGCCAGCAGCCAAGAAGTGGCCGGCTACACCTTC. This gives the protein CASSQEVAGYTF.